A single TCR beta chain is shown here with its context. The antigen is not known. This sample is part of a study of cytomegalovirus exposure and HLA in healthy donors. 60 Vbeta and 13 Jbeta primers were used in PCR. Data came from immunoSEQ multiplex PCR; TCRdb stores just in-frame clones and leaves some out. This table has 130,000 or so clones, roughly 80% appearing once. CDR1 SNHLY and CDR2 FYNNEI come from the germline V gene. Trimming took off 10 bases at V and 12 bases at J, with 19 bases between the two ends. This CDR3 spans 12 amino acids. Overall study results and limits: Donor immune exposure was known only as CMV serostatus. Near-uniform donor sequencing depth was presumed by presence/absence analyses.

The clonotype was recovered from a female donor in good health and CMV-seronegative. The V gene is TRBV2, the J gene TRBJ2-1; D call uncertain. Sequencing was done on a sample of PBMCs. This chain's CDR3 is CATTLSVGGQFF. The CDR3, as DNA: TGTGCCACCACCCTTTCGGTCGGCGGGCAGTTCTTC.